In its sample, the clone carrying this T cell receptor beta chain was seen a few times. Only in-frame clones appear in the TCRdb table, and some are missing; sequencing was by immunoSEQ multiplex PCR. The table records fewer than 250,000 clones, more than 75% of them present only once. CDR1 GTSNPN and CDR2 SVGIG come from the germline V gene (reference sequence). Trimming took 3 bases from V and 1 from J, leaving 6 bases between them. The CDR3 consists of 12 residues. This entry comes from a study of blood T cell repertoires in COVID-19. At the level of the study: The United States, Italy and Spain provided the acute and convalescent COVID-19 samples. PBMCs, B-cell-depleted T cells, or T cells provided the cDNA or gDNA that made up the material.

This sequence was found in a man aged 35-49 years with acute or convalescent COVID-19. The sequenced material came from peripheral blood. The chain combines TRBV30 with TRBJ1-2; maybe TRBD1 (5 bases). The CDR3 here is CAWRTDNYGYTF. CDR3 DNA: TGTGCCTGGAGGACAGATAACTATGGCTACACCTTC.